These 17 T cell receptor beta chains were all obtained from the same sample, sequenced in a study of identifying expanded T cells in peripheral blood. Method: immunoSEQ multiplex PCR; TCRdb's copy keeps in-frame clones and lacks some. This table has under 130,000 clones, around 88% appearing once. The sample taken for sequencing was blood. The receptor source for this set is a person aged 18 to 70 in good health.

V gene TRBV28 combines with J gene TRBJ1-1; 9 bases match TRBD1. Germline trimming cut 5 bases from V and 2 bases from J; bases unmatched to any gene: 9. This CDR3 comprises 16 residues. Looked up from germline, CDR1 is MDHEN and CDR2 is SYDVKM. For the CDR3, the DNA is TGTGCCAGCAGTCTTGGCACAGGGGGCGTCAACACTGAAGCTTTCTTT. Translated: CASSLGTGGVNTEAFF.

This clone was counted once. This rearrangement joins TRBV4-3 to TRBJ1-5; D gene ambiguous. This CDR3 region has 13 residues. CDR1 and CDR2 from the germline V gene are LGHNA and YSLEER. V was pared by 0 bases and J by 4 bases, with 4 bases between. CDR3 amino acids: CASSQDQNQPQHF. The CDR3 DNA reads as TGCGCCAGCAGCCAAGACCAAAATCAGCCCCAGCATTTT.

V gene TRBV5-1 combines with J gene TRBJ2-3; D is tentatively TRBD1 or TRBD2 (5 bases each). The ends were cut back, 1 base at V and 0 bases at J, with 9 bases in the middle. This CDR3 has 15 amino acids. Germline CDR1 reads SGHRS; CDR2 reads YFSETQ. The CDR3 spells CASSLRDASTDTQYF. Written as DNA, the CDR3 is TGCGCCAGCAGCTTGCGGGACGCTAGCACAGATACGCAGTATTTT.

The genes are TRBV4-3 and TRBJ1-1; a possible D gene is TRBD1 (5 bases). This CDR3 spans 15 amino acids. The V gene's germline CDR1 is LGHNA and CDR2 YSLEER. Trimming took 1 base from V and 4 from J, leaving 13 bases between them. The CDR3 sequence is CASSQAGTGGTEAFF. DNA of the CDR3: TGCGCCAGCAGCCAAGCAGGTACCGGGGGCACTGAAGCTTTCTTT.

The chain couples TRBV4-1 to TRBJ2-3; the D call may be TRBD1 or TRBD2 (5 bases each). Trimming pared 0 bases from V and 4 bases from J, leaving 8 bases between. CDR1 is MGHRA, CDR2 YSYEKL, per germline. The CDR3 loop spans 14 amino acids. CDR3 loop: CASSQERDADTQYF. The CDR3 DNA sequence: TGCGCCAGCAGCCAAGAAAGGGACGCAGATACGCAGTATTTT.

The V and J genes are TRBV28 and TRBJ1-4; weak D call: TRBD1 (5 bases). This CDR3 is 15 amino acids long. Trimming pared 5 bases from V and 10 bases from J, leaving 20 bases between. From germline, CDR1 is MDHEN and CDR2 SYDVKM. The DNA of the CDR3 is TGTGCCAGCAGTCCCCGGGGCTCCGTCTCGGCAAAACTGTTTTTT. Its protein is CASSPRGSVSAKLFF.

The gene calls are TRBV5-6 and TRBJ1-2; a weak D match, TRBD1 (6 bases). There are 15 residues in the CDR3. Germline values: CDR1 SGHDT, CDR2 YYEEEE. The V and J ends lost 4 bases and 4 bases respectively, with 17 bases between them. In DNA form, the CDR3 reads TGTGCCAGCAGCCCTCGAACAGGGTGGGGCTATGGCTACACCTTC. Its protein is CASSPRTGWGYGYTF.

The chain employs TRBV6-6 and TRBJ2-7, with D possibly being TRBD1 or TRBD2 (6 bases each). Trimming took 8 bases from V and 6 from J, leaving 17 bases between them. The CDR3 runs 13 residues. Germline V gene data show CDR1 as MNHNY and CDR2 as SVGAGI (reference sequence). CDR3 in DNA: TGTGCCAGCTTCCTGACCCCGGGGGCCGAGCAGTACTTC. Protein product: CASFLTPGAEQYF.

The rearrangement links TRBV15 to TRBJ2-5; D gene unclear. Trimming cost V 0 bases and J 4 bases, with 9 bases left between them. The germline gives CDR1 LNHNV, CDR2 YYDKDF (reference sequence). This CDR3 region has 14 residues. The CDR3 region has the DNA TGTGCCACCAGCAGAGAGGCTGCGGCAGAGACCCAGTACTTC. Translating it yields CATSREAAAETQYF.

V is TRBV7-2 and J is TRBJ2-1, with 9 bases identical to TRBD1. The CDR3 runs to 17 residues. Germline loops: CDR1 SGHTA, CDR2 FQGNSA. Trimming at V came to 3 bases and at J to 10 bases, leaving 16 bases not matched to a gene. The DNA of the CDR3 is TGTGCCAGCAGCTTCGATTTGGACAGGGGCCTCTTTTGGGAGCAGTTCTTC. It is translated as CASSFDLDRGLFWEQFF.

The chain recombines TRBV6-1 with TRBJ1-3; possible D gene TRBD1, 5 bases. Germline V gives CDR1 MNHNS, CDR2 SASEGT. The CDR3 has 15 residues. The V end was cut by 7 bases, the J end by 0 bases, with 13 bases between. The CDR3 reads CASTKTVLSGNTIYF. The CDR3 region has the DNA TGTGCCAGCACCAAGACAGTTCTCTCTGGAAACACCATATATTTT.

The chain combines TRBV7-9 with TRBJ2-7, with TRBD2 matching 11 bases. The CDR3 contains 15 residues. The V segment lost 6 bases and the J segment 0 bases; nucleotides outside the gene matches: 4. The V gene's germline CDR1 is SEHNR and CDR2 FQNEAQ (reference sequence). In DNA form, the CDR3 reads TGTGCCAGCAGGTCTACTAGCGGGGGCTCCTACGAGCAGTACTTC. Its protein is CASRSTSGGSYEQYF.

V gene TRBV29-1 combines with J gene TRBJ1-2, with a weak D call TRBD1 (5 bases). Germline lookup yields CDR1 SQVTM and CDR2 ANQGSEA. Trimming shortened V by 6 bases and J by 5 bases, and 13 bases separated the two germline ends. The CDR3 contains 12 residues. The CDR3 is CSVVGAFYGYTF. CDR3 nucleotides: TGCAGCGTGGTTGGGGCGTTTTATGGCTACACCTTC.

The gene calls are TRBV6-1 and TRBJ1-2, with D possibly matching TRBD1 (6 bases). CDR3 length equals 14 residues. Germline V gives CDR1 MNHNS, CDR2 SASEGT. V dropped 4 bases and J dropped 1 base, with 10 bases sitting between them. CDR3 nucleotides: TGTGCCAGCAGTGTAAGGGGGATTAACTATGGCTACACCTTC. This codes for CASSVRGINYGYTF.

This chain uses TRBV19 with TRBJ1-5; 8 bases align to TRBD1. The CDR3 sequence is 15 residues long. Trimming took 2 bases from V and 7 from J; bases not matched to a gene: 7. Germline CDR1 is LNHDA and CDR2 is SQIVND (reference sequence). CDR3 amino acids: CASSITTGGNQPQHF. The CDR3 coding sequence is TGTGCCAGTAGTATAACCACAGGGGGTAACCAGCCCCAGCATTTT.

Written as DNA, the CDR3 is TGTGCCAGCAGCGCCCGGGGGGTCAACTACGAGACCCAGTACTTC. As protein: CASSARGVNYETQYF. This chain connects TRBV7-9 to TRBJ2-5; 7 bases agree with TRBD2. This CDR3 comprises 15 residues. V lost 5 bases and J lost 5; bases outside the gene matches: 11. Looked up from germline, CDR1 is SEHNR and CDR2 is FQNEAQ (reference sequence).

This chain uses TRBV13 with TRBJ2-1; D is undetermined. Trimming left V 2 bases short and J 0 bases short, with 8 bases between. Looked up from germline, CDR1 is PRHDT and CDR2 is FYEKMQ (reference sequence). This CDR3 contains 15 residues. The CDR3 spells CASSLTGFSYNEQFF. The CDR3 region has the DNA TGTGCCAGCAGCTTAACCGGGTTCTCCTACAATGAGCAGTTCTTC.